This T cell receptor (beta chain) was found in a study of blood T cell repertoires in COVID-19. The V and J ends lost 8 bases and 3 bases, in that order; junction bases with no gene match: 1. CDR3 length: 12 residues. Assay used: immunoSEQ multiplex PCR; TCRdb lists only in-frame clones, some missing. Among around 250,000 clones listed, 88% were seen once. The sequence came from a human donor in a cohort sampled during active COVID-19. V is TRBV12-3 or TRBV12-4 and J is TRBJ1-3; TRBD1 agrees at 7 bases. The sequencing input was peripheral blood. CDR3 DNA sequence: TGTGCCAGCCAGGGGGATGGAAACACCATATATTTT. Translated, it gives CASQGDGNTIYF.